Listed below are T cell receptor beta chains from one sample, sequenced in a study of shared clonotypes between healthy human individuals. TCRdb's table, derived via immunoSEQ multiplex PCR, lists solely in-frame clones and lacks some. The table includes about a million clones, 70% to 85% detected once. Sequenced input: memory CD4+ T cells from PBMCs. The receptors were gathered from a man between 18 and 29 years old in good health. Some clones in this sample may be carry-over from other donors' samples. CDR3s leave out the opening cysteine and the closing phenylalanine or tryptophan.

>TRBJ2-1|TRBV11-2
ASSLGRRVAGGSDNEQF
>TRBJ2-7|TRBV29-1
SVSTTVYEQY
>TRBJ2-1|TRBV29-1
SVAGGTHSYNEQF
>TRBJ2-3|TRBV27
ASSAYGTDTQY
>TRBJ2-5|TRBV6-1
ASSDGGSQETQY
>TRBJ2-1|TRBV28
ASKRVEYEQF
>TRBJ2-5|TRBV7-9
ASSLAMEGVTQY
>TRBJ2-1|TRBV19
ASSNFGAPVEQF
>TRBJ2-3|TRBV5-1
ASSFLAGITDTQY
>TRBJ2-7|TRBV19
ASTNDPSSYEQY
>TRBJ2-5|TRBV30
AWSPQETQY
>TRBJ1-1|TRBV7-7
ASSPYTGEAF
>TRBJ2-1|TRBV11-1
ASSHPGTRYNEQF
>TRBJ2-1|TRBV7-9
ASSLGVYSNEQF
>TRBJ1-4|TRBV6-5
ASSTAGGTEKLF
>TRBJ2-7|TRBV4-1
ASSQEGTDHEQY
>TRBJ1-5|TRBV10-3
ASGDGQPQH
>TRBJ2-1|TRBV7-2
ASSLRQGDGEQF
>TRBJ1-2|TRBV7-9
ASSPYRALDYGYT
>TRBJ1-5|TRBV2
ASKRGVEPYQPQH
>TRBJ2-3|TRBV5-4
ASGIQGTDTQY
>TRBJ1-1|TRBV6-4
ASSVVRGTEAF
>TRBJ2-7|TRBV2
ASSAYSYEQY
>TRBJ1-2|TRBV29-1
SVMENYGYT
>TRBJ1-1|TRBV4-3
ASSRQGGNTEAF
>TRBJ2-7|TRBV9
ASSEWVEGSEQY
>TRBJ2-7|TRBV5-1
ASSPIGGAYEQY
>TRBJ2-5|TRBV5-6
ASRLLGGGLDHQETQY
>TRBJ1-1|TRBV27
ASSVPGQGRLTEAF
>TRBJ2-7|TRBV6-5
ASSWGVHTYEQY
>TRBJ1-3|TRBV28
ASSYTGTGEGNTIY
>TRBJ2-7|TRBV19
ASSSGTGRYEQY
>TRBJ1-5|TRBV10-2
ASSESSSNQPQH
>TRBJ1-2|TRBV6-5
ASSGDEAIGYGYT
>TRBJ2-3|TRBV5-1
ASSFTDRADTQY
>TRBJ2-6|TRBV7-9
ASTHLRGSGANVLT
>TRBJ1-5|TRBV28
ASSFPTALNQPQH
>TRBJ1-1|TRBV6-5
ASSSYSGQNTEAF
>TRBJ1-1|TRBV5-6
ASSLAPWGEAF
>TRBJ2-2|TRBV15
ATSRDSLSRRGANTGELF
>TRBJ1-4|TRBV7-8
ASSGGLGQGVGANEKLF
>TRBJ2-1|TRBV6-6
ASSYSSASGNNEQF
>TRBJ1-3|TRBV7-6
ASSRDSGASGNTIY
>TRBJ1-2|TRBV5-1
ASSLFGLPGGQSDYGYT